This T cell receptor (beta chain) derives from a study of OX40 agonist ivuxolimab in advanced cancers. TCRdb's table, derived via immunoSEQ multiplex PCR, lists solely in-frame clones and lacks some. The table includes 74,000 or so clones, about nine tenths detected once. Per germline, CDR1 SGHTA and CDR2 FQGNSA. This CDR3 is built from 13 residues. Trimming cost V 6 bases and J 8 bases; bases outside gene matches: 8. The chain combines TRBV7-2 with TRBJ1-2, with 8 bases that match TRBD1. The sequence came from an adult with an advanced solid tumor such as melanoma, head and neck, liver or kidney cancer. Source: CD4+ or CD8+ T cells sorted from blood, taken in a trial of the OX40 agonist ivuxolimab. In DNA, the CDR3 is TGTGCCAGCAGGCTCCAGGGGGCGGAGGGCTACACCTTC. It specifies CASRLQGAEGYTF.